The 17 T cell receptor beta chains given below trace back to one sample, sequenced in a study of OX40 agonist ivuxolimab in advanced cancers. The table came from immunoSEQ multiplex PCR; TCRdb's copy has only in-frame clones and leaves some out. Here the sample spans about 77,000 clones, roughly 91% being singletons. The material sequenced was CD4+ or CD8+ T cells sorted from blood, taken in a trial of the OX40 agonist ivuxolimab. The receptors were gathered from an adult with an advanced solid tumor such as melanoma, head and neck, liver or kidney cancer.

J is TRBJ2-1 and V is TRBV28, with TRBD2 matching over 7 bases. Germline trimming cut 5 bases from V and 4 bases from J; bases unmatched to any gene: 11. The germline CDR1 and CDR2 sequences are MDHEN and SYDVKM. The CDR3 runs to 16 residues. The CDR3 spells CASSPIGGRAYNEQFF. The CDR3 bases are TGTGCCAGCAGTCCCATAGGAGGGAGGGCTTACAATGAGCAGTTCTTC. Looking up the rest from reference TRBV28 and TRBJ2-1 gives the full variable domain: DVKVTQSSRYLVKRTGEKVFLECVQDMDHENMFWYRQDPGLGLRLIYFSYDVKMKEKGDIPEGYSVSREKKERFSLILESASTNQTSMYLCASSPIGGRAYNEQFFGPGTRLTVL.

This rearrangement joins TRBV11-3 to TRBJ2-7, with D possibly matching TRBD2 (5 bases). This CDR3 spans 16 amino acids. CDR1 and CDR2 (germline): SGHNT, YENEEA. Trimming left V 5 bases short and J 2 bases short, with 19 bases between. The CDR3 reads CASSPSAVAIAYEQYF. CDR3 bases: TGTGCCAGCAGCCCTTCCGCGGTAGCGATTGCCTACGAGCAGTACTTC.

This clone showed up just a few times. The CDR3 sequence: CASSRQGLGPQHF. Written as DNA, the CDR3 is TGTGCCAGCAGTAGACAGGGTCTCGGGCCCCAGCATTTT. The chain recombines TRBV2 with TRBJ1-5, with TRBD1 identical over 7 bases. Germline V gene lookup returns CDR1 SNHLY and CDR2 FYNNEI. The CDR3 is 13 residues long. V gave up 5 bases and J gave up 9 bases; unmatched junction bases: 7.

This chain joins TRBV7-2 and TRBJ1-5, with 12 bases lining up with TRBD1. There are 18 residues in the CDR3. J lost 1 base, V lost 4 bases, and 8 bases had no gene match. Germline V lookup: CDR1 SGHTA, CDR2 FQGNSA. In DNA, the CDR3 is TGTGCCAGCAGCTACGGGACAGGGGGCGCGTGGAGCAATCAGCCCCAGCATTTT. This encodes CASSYGTGGAWSNQPQHF.

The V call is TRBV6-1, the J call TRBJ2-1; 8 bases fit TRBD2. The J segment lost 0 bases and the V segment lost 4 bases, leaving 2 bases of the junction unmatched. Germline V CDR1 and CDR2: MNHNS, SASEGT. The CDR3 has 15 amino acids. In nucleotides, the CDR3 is TGTGCCAGCAGTGTTAGCGGGAACTCCTACAATGAGCAGTTCTTC. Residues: CASSVSGNSYNEQFF.

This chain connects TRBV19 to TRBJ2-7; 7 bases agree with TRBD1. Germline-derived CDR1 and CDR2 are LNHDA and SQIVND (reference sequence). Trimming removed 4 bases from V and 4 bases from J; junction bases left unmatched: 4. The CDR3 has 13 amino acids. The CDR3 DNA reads TGTGCCAGTAGTAGCACACAGGGGTACGAGCAGTACTTC. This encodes CASSSTQGYEQYF.

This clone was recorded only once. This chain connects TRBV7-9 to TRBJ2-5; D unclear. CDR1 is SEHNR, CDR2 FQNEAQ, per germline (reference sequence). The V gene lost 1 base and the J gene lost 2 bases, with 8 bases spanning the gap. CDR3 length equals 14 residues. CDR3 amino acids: CASSLDGSQETQYF. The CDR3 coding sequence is TGTGCCAGCAGCTTAGATGGCTCGCAAGAGACCCAGTACTTC.

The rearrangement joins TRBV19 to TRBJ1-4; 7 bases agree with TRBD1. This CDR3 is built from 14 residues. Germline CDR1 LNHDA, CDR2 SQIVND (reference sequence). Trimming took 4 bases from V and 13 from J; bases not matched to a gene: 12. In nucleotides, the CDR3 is TGTGCCAGTAGTACCCGAGGAGGGGGCCAAAGACTGTTTTTT. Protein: CASSTRGGGQRLFF.

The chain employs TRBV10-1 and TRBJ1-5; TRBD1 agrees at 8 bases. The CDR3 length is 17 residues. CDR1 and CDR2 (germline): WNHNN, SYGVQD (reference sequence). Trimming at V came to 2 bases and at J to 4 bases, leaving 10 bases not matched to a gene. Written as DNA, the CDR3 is TGCGCCAGCAGTGAGCCTGAGACAGGGGAACGAAATCAGCCCCAGCATTTT. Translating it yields CASSEPETGERNQPQHF.

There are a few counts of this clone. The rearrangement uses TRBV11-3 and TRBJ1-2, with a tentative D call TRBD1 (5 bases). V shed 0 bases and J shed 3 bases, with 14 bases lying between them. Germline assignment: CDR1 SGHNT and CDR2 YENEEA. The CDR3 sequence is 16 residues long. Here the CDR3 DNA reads TGTGCCAGCAGCTTAGAGGGTCGGGAAGGGGACTATGGCTACACCTTC. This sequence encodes CASSLEGREGDYGYTF.

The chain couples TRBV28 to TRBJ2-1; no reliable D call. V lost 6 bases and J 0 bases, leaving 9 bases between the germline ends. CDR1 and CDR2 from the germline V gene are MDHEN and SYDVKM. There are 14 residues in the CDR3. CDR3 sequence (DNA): TGTGCCAGCAGGGGCGTCATCTCCTACAATGAGCAGTTCTTC. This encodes CASRGVISYNEQFF.

CDR3: CASSRQEYEQYF. Here the CDR3 DNA reads TGTGCCAGCTCCCGACAGGAGTACGAGCAGTACTTC. V gene TRBV18 combines with J gene TRBJ2-7; a possible D gene is TRBD1 (6 bases). This CDR3 is built from 12 residues. The V end was cut by 6 bases, the J end by 4 bases, with 10 bases between. Germline V CDR1 and CDR2: KGHSH, LQKENI.

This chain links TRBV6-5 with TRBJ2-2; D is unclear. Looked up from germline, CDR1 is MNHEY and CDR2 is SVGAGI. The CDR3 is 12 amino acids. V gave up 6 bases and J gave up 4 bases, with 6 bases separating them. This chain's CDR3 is CASRKVTGELFF. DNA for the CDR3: TGTGCCAGCAGAAAAGTCACCGGGGAGCTGTTTTTT.

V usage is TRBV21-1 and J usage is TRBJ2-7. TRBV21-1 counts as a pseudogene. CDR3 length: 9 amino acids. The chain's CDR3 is CAVGTHRSF. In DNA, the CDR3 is TGTGCCGTAGGGACCCACCGGTCCTTC.

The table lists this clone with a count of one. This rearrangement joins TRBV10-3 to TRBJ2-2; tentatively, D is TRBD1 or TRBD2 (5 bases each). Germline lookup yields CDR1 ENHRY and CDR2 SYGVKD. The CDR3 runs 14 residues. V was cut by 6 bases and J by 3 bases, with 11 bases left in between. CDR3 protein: CAIRAGDDTGELFF. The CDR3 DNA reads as TGTGCCATCAGGGCCGGGGACGACACCGGGGAGCTGTTTTTT.

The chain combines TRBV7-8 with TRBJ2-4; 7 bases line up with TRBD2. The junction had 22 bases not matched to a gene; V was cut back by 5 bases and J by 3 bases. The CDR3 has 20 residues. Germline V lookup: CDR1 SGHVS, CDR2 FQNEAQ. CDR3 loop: CASSDRSGIPTQRVKNIQYF. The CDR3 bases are TGTGCCAGCAGCGATAGAAGCGGGATCCCTACACAGAGGGTCAAAAACATTCAGTACTTC.

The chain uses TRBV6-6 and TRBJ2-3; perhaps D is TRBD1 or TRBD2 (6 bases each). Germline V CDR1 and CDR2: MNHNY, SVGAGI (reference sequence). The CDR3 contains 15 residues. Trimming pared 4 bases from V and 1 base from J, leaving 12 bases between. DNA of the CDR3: TGTGCCAGCAGTTCCTCGGGGGCGGGCACAGATACGCAGTATTTT. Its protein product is CASSSSGAGTDTQYF.